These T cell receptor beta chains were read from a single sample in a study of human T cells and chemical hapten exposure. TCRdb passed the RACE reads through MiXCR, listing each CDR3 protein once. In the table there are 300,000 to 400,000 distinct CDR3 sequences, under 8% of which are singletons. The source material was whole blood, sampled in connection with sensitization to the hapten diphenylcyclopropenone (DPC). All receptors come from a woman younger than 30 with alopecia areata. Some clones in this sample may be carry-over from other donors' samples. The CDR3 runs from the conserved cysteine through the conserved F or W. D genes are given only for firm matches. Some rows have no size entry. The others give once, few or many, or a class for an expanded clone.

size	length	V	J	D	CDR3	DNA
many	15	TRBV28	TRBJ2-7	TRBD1	CASKVPGQSSYEQYF	TGTGCCAGCAAAGTACCGGGACAGAGCTCCTACGAGCAGTACTTC
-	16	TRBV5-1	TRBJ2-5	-	CASSLGAGDLQETQYF	TGCGCCAGCAGCTTGGGTGCAGGTGACCTCCAAGAGACCCAGTACTTC
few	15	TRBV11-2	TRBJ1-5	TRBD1	CASSSTTGPNQPQHF	TGTGCCAGCAGCTCAACGACAGGGCCCAATCAGCCCCAGCATTTT
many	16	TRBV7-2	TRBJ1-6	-	CASSLVGGLENSPLHF	TGTGCCAGCAGCTTAGTAGGGGGGCTGGAAAATTCACCCCTCCACTTT
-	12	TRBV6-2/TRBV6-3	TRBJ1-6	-	CASSGFNSPLHF	TGTGCCAGCTCTGGCTTCAATTCACCCCTCCACTTT
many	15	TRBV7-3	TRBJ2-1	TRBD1	CASSLRRQGGNEQFF	TGTGCCAGCAGCTTACGGAGACAGGGGGGCAATGAGCAGTTCTTC
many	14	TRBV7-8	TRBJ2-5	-	CASSLYGSEETQYF	TGTGCCAGCAGCTTATACGGTAGCGAAGAGACCCAGTACTTC
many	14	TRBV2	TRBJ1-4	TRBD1	CASSLTGGGEKLFF	TGTGCCAGCAGTCTGACAGGGGGCGGTGAAAAACTGTTTTTT
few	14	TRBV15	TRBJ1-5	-	CATSRVTVNQPQHF	TGTGCCACCAGCAGAGTGACAGTGAATCAGCCCCAGCATTTT
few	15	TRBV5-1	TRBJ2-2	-	CASSLSRVEAGELFF	TGCGCCAGCAGCTTGTCGAGGGTCGAGGCCGGGGAGCTGTTTTTT
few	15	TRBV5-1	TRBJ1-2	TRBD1	CASSSRQGTNYGYTF	TGCGCCAGCAGCTCTCGACAGGGTACGAACTATGGCTACACCTTC
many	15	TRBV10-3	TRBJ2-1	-	CAISGGSRGDNEQFF	TGTGCCATCAGTGGTGGCTCGCGAGGGGACAATGAGCAGTTCTTC
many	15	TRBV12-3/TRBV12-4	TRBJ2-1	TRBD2	CAIRRTSGGYNEQFF	TGTGCCATCCGAAGGACTAGCGGGGGATACAATGAGCAGTTCTTC
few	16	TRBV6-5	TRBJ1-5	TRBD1	CASSYSWQGAGQPQHF	TGTGCCAGCAGTTACTCGTGGCAGGGGGCGGGACAGCCCCAGCATTTT
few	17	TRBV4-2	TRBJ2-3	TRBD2	CASSHRRESGGTDTQYF	TGTGCCAGCAGCCACCGCCGGGAAAGCGGGGGAACAGATACGCAGTATTTT
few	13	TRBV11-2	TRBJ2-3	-	CASRPTTSYTQYF	TGTGCCAGCAGACCCACGACTAGTTATACGCAGTATTTT
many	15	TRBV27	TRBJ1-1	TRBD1	CASSWVAGGYTEAFF	TGTGCCAGCAGTTGGGTGGCAGGGGGGTACACTGAAGCTTTCTTT
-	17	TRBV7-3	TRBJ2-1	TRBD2	CASSSRGRRGAINEQFF	TGTGCCAGCAGCAGCCGTGGGCGGCGGGGGGCGATCAATGAGCAGTTCTTC
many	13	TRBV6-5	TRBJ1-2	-	CASRPPITAGYTF	TGTGCCAGCAGGCCCCCAATAACAGCCGGCTACACCTTC
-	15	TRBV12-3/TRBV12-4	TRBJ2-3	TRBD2	CASSSPPGGGDTQYF	TGTGCCAGCAGTTCCCCGCCGGGGGGAGGAGATACGCAGTATTTT
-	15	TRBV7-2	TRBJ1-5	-	CASSSRTANNQPQHF	TGTGCCAGCAGCTCCAGGACAGCGAACAATCAGCCCCAGCATTTT
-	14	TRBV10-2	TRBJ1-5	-	CASSDRTVYQPQHF	TGCGCCAGCAGTGATAGGACAGTCTATCAGCCCCAGCATTTT
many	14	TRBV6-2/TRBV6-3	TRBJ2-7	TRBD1	CASSPTGDSYEQYF	TGTGCCAGCTCCCCTACAGGGGACTCCTACGAGCAGTACTTC
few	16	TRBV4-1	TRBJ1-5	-	CASSQGRDNSNQPQHF	TGCGCCAGCAGCCAGGGACGGGACAATAGCAATCAGCCCCAGCATTTT
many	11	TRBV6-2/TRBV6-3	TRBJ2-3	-	CASSEGSAQYF	TGTGCCAGCAGCGAAGGGAGTGCGCAGTATTTT
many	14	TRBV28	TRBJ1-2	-	CASSGELSSRGYTF	TGTGCCAGCAGTGGGGAACTCAGCAGCAGGGGCTACACCTTC
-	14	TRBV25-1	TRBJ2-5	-	CASSDQLVQETQYF	TGTGCCAGCAGTGATCAACTCGTGCAAGAGACCCAGTACTTC
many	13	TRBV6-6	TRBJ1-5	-	CASATYSNQPQHF	TGTGCCAGCGCCACTTATAGCAATCAGCCCCAGCATTTT
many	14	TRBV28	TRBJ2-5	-	CASSSSVYQETQYF	TGTGCCAGCAGTTCTAGCGTTTACCAAGAGACCCAGTACTTC
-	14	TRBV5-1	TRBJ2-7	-	CASSGRPQMDEQYF	TGCGCCAGCAGCGGCCGTCCCCAAATGGACGAGCAGTACTTC